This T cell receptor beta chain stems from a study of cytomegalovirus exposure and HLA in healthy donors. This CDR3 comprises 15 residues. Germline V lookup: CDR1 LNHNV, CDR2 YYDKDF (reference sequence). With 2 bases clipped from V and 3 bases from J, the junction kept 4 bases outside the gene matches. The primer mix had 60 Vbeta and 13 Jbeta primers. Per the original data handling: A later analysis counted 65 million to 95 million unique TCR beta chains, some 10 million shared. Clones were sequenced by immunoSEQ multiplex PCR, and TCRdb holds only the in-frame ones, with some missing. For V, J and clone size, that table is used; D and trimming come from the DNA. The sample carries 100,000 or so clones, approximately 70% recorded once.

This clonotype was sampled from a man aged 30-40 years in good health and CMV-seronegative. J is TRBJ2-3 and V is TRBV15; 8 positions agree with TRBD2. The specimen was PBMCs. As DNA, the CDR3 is TGTGCCACCAGCAGACCCGGGGGGGAAACAGATACGCAGTATTTT. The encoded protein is CATSRPGGETDTQYF.